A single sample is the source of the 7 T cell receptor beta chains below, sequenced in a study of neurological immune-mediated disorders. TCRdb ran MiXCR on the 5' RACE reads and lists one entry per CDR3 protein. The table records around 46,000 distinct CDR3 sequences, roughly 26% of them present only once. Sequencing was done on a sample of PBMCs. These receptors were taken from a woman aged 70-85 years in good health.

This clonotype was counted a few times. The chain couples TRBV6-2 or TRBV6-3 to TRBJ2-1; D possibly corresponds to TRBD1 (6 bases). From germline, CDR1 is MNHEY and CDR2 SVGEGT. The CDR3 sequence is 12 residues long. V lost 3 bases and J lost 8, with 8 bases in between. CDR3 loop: CASSYTGHEQFF. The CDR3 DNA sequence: TGTGCCAGCAGTTATACAGGGCATGAGCAGTTCTTC.

CDR3 region: CASTGQVGGRYNEQFF. CDR3 nucleotides: TGCGCCAGCACCGGACAAGTCGGGGGGAGGTACAATGAGCAGTTCTTC. The chain links TRBV10-1 to TRBJ2-1; 7 nucleotides align to TRBD2. This CDR3 spans 16 amino acids. Germline V gene data show CDR1 as WNHNN and CDR2 as SYGVQD (reference sequence). Unmatched junction bases numbered 13, after V lost 7 bases and J lost 4 bases.

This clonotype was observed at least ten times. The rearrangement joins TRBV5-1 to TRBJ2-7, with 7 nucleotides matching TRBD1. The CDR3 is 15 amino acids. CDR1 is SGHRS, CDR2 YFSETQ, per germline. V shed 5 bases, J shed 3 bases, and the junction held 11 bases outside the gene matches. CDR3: CASRGDEGAYYEQYF. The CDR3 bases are TGCGCCAGCAGGGGGGATGAGGGGGCCTACTACGAGCAGTACTTC.

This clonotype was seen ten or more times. The CDR3 bases are TGCAGTGCTAGAGATCTTCAGGCGCTGAACACTGAAGCTTTCTTT. As protein: CSARDLQALNTEAFF. This chain connects TRBV20-1 to TRBJ1-1; no reliable D call. V dropped 0 bases and J dropped 0 bases, with 11 bases sitting between them. This CDR3 is 15 amino acids long. Germline V gene data show CDR1 as DFQATT and CDR2 as SNEGSKA (reference sequence).

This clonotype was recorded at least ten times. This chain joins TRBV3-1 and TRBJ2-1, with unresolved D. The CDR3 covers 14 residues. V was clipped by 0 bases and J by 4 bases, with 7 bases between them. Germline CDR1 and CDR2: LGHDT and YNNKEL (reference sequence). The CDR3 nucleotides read TGTGCCAGCAGCCAAGATATTCGATACAATGAGCAGTTCTTC. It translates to CASSQDIRYNEQFF.

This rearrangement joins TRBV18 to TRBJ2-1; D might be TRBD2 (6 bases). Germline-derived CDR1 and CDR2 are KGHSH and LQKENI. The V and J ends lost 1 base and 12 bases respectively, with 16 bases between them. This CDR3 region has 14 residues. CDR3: CASSPQGGPGTQFF. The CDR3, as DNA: TGTGCCAGCTCACCACAGGGAGGCCCTGGTACGCAGTTCTTC.

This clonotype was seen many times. This CDR3 is CSARSHSGVINEQFF. Written as DNA, the CDR3 is TGCAGTGCGCGTTCTCATAGCGGGGTAATCAATGAGCAGTTCTTC. This chain links TRBV20-1 with TRBJ2-1; 8 positions match TRBD2. The CDR3 has 15 amino acids. Germline CDR1 DFQATT, CDR2 SNEGSKA (reference sequence). V shed 6 bases, J shed 6 bases, and the junction held 13 bases outside the gene matches.